This entry lists 19 T cell receptor beta chains sequenced from one sample in a study of Ad26.COV2.S vaccination and SARS-CoV-2 variants. The method was immunoSEQ multiplex PCR; TCRdb's version includes in-frame clones alone and lacks a portion of them. The sample yields roughly 380,000 clones, 92% seen once. Sequences were derived from peripheral blood, sampled after recovery from COVID-19. The receptor source for this set is a human donor who had recovered from COVID-19.

J is TRBJ1-1 and V is TRBV9, with TRBD1 as a possible D gene (5 bases). V was shortened by 0 bases and J by 0 bases, with 6 bases between the two germline ends. This CDR3 has 14 amino acids. Germline-derived CDR1 and CDR2 are SGDLS and YYNGEE. Written as DNA, the CDR3 is TGTGCCAGCAGCGTAGGGACAATGAACACTGAAGCTTTCTTT. Amino acids: CASSVGTMNTEAFF.

The J gene is TRBJ1-1, the V gene TRBV7-9; TRBD1 aligns across 11 bases. The V gene's germline CDR1 is SEHNR and CDR2 FQNEAQ (reference sequence). V was pared by 4 bases and J by 4 bases, with 5 bases of the junction left unmatched. The CDR3 has 15 amino acids. CDR3 loop: CASSWDRGDATEAFF. In nucleotides, the CDR3 is TGTGCCAGCAGCTGGGACAGGGGGGACGCCACTGAAGCTTTCTTT.

V usage is TRBV6-2 or TRBV6-3 and J usage is TRBJ2-1; D unclear. The germline V and J ends were trimmed by 3 bases and 12 bases, with 9 bases remaining between them. Per germline, CDR1 MNHEY and CDR2 SVGEGT. This CDR3 has 11 residues. CDR3: CASSYGSGQFF. In DNA, the CDR3 is TGTGCCAGCAGTTATGGCTCGGGGCAGTTCTTC.

V gene TRBV27 combines with J gene TRBJ1-4; D gene ambiguous. CDR1 and CDR2 from the germline V gene are MNHEY and SMNVEV (reference sequence). V was shortened by 7 bases and J by 8 bases, with 17 bases between the two germline ends. The CDR3 totals 14 residues. The CDR3 sequence: CASTQSAAAEKLFF. CDR3 coding DNA: TGTGCCAGCACTCAATCGGCGGCGGCGGAAAAACTGTTTTTT. Complete variable domain (other parts from reference TRBV27 and TRBJ1-4): EAQVTQNPRYLITVTGKKLTVTCSQNMNHEYMSWYRQDPGLGLRQIYYSMNVEVTDKGDVPEGYKVSRKEKRNFPLILESPSPNQTSLYFCASTQSAAAEKLFFGSGTQLSVL.

Comment on this clone: One end of the junction fails to match germline, which may point to a read error. J is TRBJ2-5 and V is TRBV7-7; D may be TRBD2 (5 bases). The CDR3 consists of 13 residues. Per the germline V gene, CDR1 is SSHAT and CDR2 is FNYEAQ (reference sequence). The DNA of the CDR3 is TGTGCTAGCAGTCGGACTTGGACAGAGACCCAGTACTTC. Encoded protein: CASSRTWTETQYF. The variable domain in full, completed from reference TRBV7-7 and TRBJ2-5, reads GAGVSQSPRYKVTKRGQDVTLRCDPISSHATLYWYQQALGQGPEFLTYFNYEAQPDKSGLPSDRFSAERPEGSISTLTIQRTEQRDSAMYRCASSRTWTETQYFGPGTRLLVL.

For the CDR3, the DNA is TGCGCCAGCAGCCCAACAGGGGTTCAATCTGGAAACACCATATATTTT. Protein sequence: CASSPTGVQSGNTIYF. This sequence joins TRBV5-1 and TRBJ1-3; TRBD1 agrees at 7 bases. The V segment lost 4 bases and the J segment 1 base; nucleotides outside the gene matches: 8. This CDR3 region has 16 residues. The germline CDR1 and CDR2 sequences are SGHRS and YFSETQ.

The table lists this clone with a count of one. The V call is TRBV18, the J call TRBJ2-1; possibly TRBD1 or TRBD2 for D (5 bases each). Trimming removed 3 bases from V and 6 bases from J, with 12 bases in between. The CDR3 extends over 14 amino acids. Germline assignment: CDR1 KGHSH and CDR2 LQKENI. The CDR3: CASSPGVVGNEQFF. The CDR3 region has the DNA TGTGCCAGCTCACCGGGGGTGGTGGGCAATGAGCAGTTCTTC.

As concerns this clone: Relative to the germline gene, one junction end is altered; a read error may explain this. The chain has TRBV5-4 and TRBJ2-7; maybe TRBD2 (5 bases). The germline V gene has CDR1 SGHNT and CDR2 YYREEE (reference sequence). There are 11 residues in the CDR3. CDR3 in DNA: TGTGCCAGCAGCGCCGGAGGATTCCGGAACTTC. Translating it yields CASSAGGFRNF.

V gene TRBV6-6 combines with J gene TRBJ1-1, with D maybe TRBD1 (6 bases). CDR1 and CDR2 from the germline V gene are MNHNY and SVGAGI (reference sequence). Trimming pared 5 bases from V and 3 bases from J, leaving 19 bases between. The CDR3 extends over 16 amino acids. CDR3 in amino acids: CASSGGQKPLDTEAFF. In DNA form, the CDR3 reads TGTGCCAGCAGTGGTGGACAGAAGCCCCTGGACACTGAAGCTTTCTTT.

The V and J genes are TRBV3-1 (or the pseudogene TRBV3-2) and TRBJ2-1; 11 bases map to TRBD2. CDR3 length: 17 amino acids. CDR1 and CDR2 from the germline V gene are LGHDT and YNNKEL (reference sequence). J lost 6 bases, V lost 5 bases, and 12 bases had no gene match. CDR3: CASSLRGASGGPNEQFF. In DNA, the CDR3 is TGTGCCAGCAGCTTGAGGGGAGCTAGCGGGGGGCCCAATGAGCAGTTCTTC.

This chain connects TRBV5-4 to TRBJ1-1, with 8 bases aligning to TRBD1. This CDR3 region has 15 residues. V lost 3 bases and J lost 5; bases outside the gene matches: 9. Germline V gene lookup returns CDR1 SGHNT and CDR2 YYREEE (reference sequence). The CDR3 DNA is TGTGCCAGCAGCTCTTATCCAGGGGGCCGAACTGAAGCTTTCTTT. This codes for CASSSYPGGRTEAFF.

This chain connects TRBV6-5 to TRBJ2-7; TRBD2 agrees at 8 bases. Germline V gene sequence: CDR1 MNHEY, CDR2 SVGAGI. The CDR3 contains 13 residues. Trimming removed 4 bases from V and 3 bases from J; junction bases left unmatched: 2. The CDR3 DNA reads TGTGCCAGCAGTTTTAGCGGGGACTACGAGCAGTACTTC. This sequence encodes CASSFSGDYEQYF.

This chain connects TRBV10-3 to TRBJ1-2, with 8 bases identical to TRBD1. From germline, CDR1 is ENHRY and CDR2 SYGVKD. J lost 4 bases, V lost 0 bases, and 4 bases had no gene match. The CDR3 loop spans 15 amino acids. The DNA of the CDR3 is TGTGCCATCAGTGAGTCCACAGGGGGAAGCTATGGCTACACCTTC. Residues: CAISESTGGSYGYTF.

This sequence joins TRBV4-1 and TRBJ2-3; 7 bases map to TRBD2. The CDR3 has 14 amino acids. Trimming cost V 3 bases and J 4 bases; bases outside gene matches: 4. The germline gives CDR1 MGHRA, CDR2 YSYEKL. The CDR3 loop is CASSHIAGPDTQYF. CDR3 sequence (DNA): TGCGCCAGCAGCCATATAGCGGGCCCAGATACGCAGTATTTT.

The genes are TRBV2 and TRBJ2-1; D is undetermined. The CDR3 spans 14 residues. V was cut by 7 bases and J by 7 bases, with 17 bases left in between. Germline V gives CDR1 SNHLY, CDR2 FYNNEI. The CDR3 loop is CASNPGPMLNEQFF. As DNA, the CDR3 is TGTGCCAGCAACCCGGGCCCAATGCTTAATGAGCAGTTCTTC. Looking up the rest from reference TRBV2 and TRBJ2-1 gives the full variable domain: EPEVTQTPSHQVTQMGQEVILRCVPISNHLYFYWYRQILGQKVEFLVSFYNNEISEKSEIFDDQFSVERPDGSNFTLKIRSTKLEDSAMYFCASNPGPMLNEQFFGPGTRLTVL.

J is TRBJ1-2 and V is TRBV14; D is ambiguous. The germline CDR1 and CDR2 sequences are SGHDN and FVKESK. Trimming pared 1 base from V and 6 bases from J, leaving 12 bases between. The CDR3 is made up of 14 amino acids. As DNA, the CDR3 is TGTGCCAGCAGCCAAGCGTCCTGGGGTCATGGCTACACCTTC. Protein: CASSQASWGHGYTF.

V and J are TRBV5-1 and TRBJ1-1; D gene uncertain. V gave up 0 bases and J gave up 1 base, with 10 bases separating them. The CDR3 is made up of 15 amino acids. Germline loops: CDR1 SGHRS, CDR2 YFSETQ. The CDR3 loop is CASSLVWAGNTEAFF. In DNA form, the CDR3 reads TGCGCCAGCAGCTTGGTGTGGGCCGGGAACACTGAAGCTTTCTTT.

V is TRBV2 and J is TRBJ1-4; maybe TRBD1 (5 bases). The CDR3 loop spans 15 amino acids. The germline gives CDR1 SNHLY, CDR2 FYNNEI. The V and J ends lost 2 bases and 5 bases respectively, with 12 bases between them. DNA of the CDR3: TGTGCCAGCAGTGAATATGGGGGTTCCAATGAAAAACTGTTTTTT. Translating gives CASSEYGGSNEKLFF.

The chain is built from TRBV27 and TRBJ1-5; unclear D gene. Germline V gives CDR1 MNHEY, CDR2 SMNVEV (reference sequence). The CDR3 sequence is 14 residues long. Trimming shortened V by 5 bases and J by 5 bases, and 13 bases separated the two germline ends. CDR3 region: CASSQAGYDQPQHF. The CDR3 bases are TGTGCCAGCAGTCAGGCGGGGTATGATCAGCCCCAGCATTTT.